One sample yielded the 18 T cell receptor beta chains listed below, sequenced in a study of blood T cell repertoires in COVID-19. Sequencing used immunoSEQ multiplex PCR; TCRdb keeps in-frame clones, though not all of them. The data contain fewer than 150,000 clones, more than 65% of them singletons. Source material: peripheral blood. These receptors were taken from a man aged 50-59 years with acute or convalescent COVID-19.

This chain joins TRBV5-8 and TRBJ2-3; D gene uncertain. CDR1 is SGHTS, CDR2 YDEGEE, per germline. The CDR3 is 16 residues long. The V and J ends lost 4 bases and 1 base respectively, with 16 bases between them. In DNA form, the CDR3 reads TGTGCCAGCAGCACCCGGAACTCTCGGGGCACAGATACGCAGTATTTT. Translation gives CASSTRNSRGTDTQYF. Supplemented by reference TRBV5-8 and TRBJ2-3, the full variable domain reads EAGVTQSPTHLIKTRGQQATLRCSPISGHTSVYWYQQALGLGLQFLLWYDEGEERNRGNFPPRFSGRQFPNYSSELNVNALELEDSALYLCASSTRNSRGTDTQYFGPGTRLTVL.

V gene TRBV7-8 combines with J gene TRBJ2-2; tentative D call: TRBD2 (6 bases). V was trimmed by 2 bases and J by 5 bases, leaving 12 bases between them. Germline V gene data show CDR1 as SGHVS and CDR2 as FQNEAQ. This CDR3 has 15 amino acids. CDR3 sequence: CASSLLGRGTGELFF. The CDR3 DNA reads TGTGCCAGCAGCTTATTGGGACGGGGGACCGGGGAGCTGTTTTTT. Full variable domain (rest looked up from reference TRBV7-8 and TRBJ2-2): GAGVSQSPRYKVAKRGQDVALRCDPISGHVSLFWYQQALGQGPEFLTYFQNEAQLDKSGLPSDRFFAERPEGSVSTLKIQRTQQEDSAVYLCASSLLGRGTGELFFGEGSRLTVL.

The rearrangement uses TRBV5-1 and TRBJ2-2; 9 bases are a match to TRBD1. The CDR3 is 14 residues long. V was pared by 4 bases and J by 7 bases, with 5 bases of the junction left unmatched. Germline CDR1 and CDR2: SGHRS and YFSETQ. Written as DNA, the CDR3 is TGCGCCAGCAGCGATACAGGGGGCAGCGGGGAGCTGTTTTTT. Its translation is CASSDTGGSGELFF.

DNA of the CDR3: TGTGCCAGCAGTAGGGACAGGGGTGGGAAACTGTTTTTT. This codes for CASSRDRGGKLFF. The chain employs TRBV25-1 and TRBJ1-4; 10 bases are shared with TRBD1. The CDR3 is made up of 13 amino acids. Germline lookup yields CDR1 MGHDK and CDR2 SYGVNS. V was pared by 5 bases and J by 11 bases, with 5 bases of the junction left unmatched.

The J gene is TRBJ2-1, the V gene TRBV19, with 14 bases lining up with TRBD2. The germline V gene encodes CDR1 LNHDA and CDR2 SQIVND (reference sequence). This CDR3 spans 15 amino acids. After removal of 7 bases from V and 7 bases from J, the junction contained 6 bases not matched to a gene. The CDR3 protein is CASNRLAGGRNEQFF. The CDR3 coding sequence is TGTGCCAGTAACCGACTAGCGGGGGGGAGGAATGAGCAGTTCTTC. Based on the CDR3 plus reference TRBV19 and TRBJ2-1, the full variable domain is DGGITQSPKYLFRKEGQNVTLSCEQNLNHDAMYWYRQDPGQGLRLIYYSQIVNDFQKGDIAEGYSVSREKKESFPLTVTSAQKNPTAFYLCASNRLAGGRNEQFFGPGTRLTVL.

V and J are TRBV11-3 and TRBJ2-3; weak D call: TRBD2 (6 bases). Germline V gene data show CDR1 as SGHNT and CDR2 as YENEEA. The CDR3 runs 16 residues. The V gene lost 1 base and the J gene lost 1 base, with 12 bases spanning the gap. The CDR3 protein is CASSLATGLRTDTQYF. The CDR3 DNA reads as TGTGCCAGCAGCTTAGCCACGGGACTTCGCACAGATACGCAGTATTTT. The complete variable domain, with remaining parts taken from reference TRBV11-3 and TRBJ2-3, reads EAGVVQSPRYKIIEKKQPVAFWCNPISGHNTLYWYLQNLGQGPELLIRYENEEAVDDSQLPKDRFSAERLKGVDSTLKIQPAELGDSAVYLCASSLATGLRTDTQYFGPGTRLTVL.

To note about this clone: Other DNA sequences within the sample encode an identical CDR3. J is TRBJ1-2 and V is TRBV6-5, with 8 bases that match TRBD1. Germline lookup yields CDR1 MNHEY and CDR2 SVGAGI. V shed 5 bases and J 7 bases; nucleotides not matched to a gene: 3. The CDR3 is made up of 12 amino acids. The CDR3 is CASSQGAGGYTF. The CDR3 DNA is TGTGCCAGCAGTCAGGGGGCAGGTGGCTACACCTTC.

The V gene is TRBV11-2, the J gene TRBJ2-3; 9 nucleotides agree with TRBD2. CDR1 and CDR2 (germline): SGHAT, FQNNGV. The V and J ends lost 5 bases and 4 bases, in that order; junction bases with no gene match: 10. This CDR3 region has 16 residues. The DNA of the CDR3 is TGTGCCAGCAGCCCTTCCCCTAGCGGGGTAGCAGATACGCAGTATTTT. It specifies CASSPSPSGVADTQYF.

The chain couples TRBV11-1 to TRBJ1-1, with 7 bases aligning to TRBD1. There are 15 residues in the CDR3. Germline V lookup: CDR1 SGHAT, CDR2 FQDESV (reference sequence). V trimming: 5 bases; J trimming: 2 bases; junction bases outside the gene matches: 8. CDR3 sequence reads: CASSPPGTANTEAFF. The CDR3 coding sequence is TGTGCCAGCAGCCCTCCCGGGACAGCAAACACTGAAGCTTTCTTT.

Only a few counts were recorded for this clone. CDR3 residues: CASSFTGNGQPQHF. The CDR3 DNA is TGTGCCAGCAGTTTTACAGGGAACGGTCAGCCCCAGCATTTT. This chain connects TRBV7-2 to TRBJ1-5, with a weak D call TRBD1 (6 bases). The V and J ends lost 6 bases and 6 bases respectively, with 15 bases between them. Germline CDR1 SGHTA, CDR2 FQGNSA. This CDR3 has 14 amino acids.

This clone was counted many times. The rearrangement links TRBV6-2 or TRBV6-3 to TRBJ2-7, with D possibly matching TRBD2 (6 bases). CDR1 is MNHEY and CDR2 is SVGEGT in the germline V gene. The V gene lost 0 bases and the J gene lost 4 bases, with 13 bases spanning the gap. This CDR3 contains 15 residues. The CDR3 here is CASSYSIRGEYEQYV. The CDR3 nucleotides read TGTGCCAGCAGTTACTCGATTCGCGGGGAGTACGAGCAGTACGTC.

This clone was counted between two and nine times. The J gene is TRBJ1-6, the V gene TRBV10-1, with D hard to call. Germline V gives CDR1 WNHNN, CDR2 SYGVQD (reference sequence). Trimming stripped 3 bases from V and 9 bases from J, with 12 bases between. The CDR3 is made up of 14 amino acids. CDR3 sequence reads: CASSDGTVRSPLHF. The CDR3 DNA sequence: TGCGCCAGCAGTGATGGAACAGTGCGTTCACCCCTCCACTTT.

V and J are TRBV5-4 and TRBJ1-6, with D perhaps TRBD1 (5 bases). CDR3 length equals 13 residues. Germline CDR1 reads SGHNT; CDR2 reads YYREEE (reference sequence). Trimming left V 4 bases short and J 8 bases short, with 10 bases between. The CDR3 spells CASSLLTDSPLHF. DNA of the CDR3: TGTGCCAGCAGCCTCCTGACAGATTCACCCCTCCACTTT.

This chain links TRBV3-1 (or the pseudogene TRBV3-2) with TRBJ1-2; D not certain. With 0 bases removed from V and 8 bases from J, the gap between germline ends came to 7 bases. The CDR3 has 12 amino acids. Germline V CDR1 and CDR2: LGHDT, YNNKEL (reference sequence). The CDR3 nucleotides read TGTGCCAGCAGCCAAGAGAGGCGGGGCTACACCTTC. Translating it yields CASSQERRGYTF.

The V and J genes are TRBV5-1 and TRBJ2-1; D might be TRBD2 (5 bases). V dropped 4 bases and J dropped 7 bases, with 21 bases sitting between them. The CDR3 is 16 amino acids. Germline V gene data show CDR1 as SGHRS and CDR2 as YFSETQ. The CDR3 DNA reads TGCGCCAGCAGCGCCGGGCTAAGCTCGGGGTCGAATGAGCAGTTCTTC. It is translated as CASSAGLSSGSNEQFF.

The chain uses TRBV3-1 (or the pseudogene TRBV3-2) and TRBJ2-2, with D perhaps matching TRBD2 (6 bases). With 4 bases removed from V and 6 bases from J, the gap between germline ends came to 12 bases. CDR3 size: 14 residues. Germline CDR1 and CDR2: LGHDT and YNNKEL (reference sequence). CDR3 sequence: CASSPTGGAGELFF. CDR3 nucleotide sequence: TGTGCCAGCAGCCCCACAGGAGGGGCCGGGGAGCTGTTTTTT.

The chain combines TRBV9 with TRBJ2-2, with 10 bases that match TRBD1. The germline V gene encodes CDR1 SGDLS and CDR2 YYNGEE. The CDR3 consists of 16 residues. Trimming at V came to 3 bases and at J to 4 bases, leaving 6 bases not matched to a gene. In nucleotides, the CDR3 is TGTGCCAGCAGCGCGAGACAGGGGGCGGGCACCGGGGAGCTGTTTTTT. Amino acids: CASSARQGAGTGELFF.

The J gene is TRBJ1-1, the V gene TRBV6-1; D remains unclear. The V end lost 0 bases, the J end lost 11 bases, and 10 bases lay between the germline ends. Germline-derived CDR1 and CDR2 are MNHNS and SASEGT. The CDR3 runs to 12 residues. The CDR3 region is CASSEAYPGAFF. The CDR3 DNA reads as TGTGCCAGCAGTGAAGCCTACCCGGGGGCTTTCTTT.